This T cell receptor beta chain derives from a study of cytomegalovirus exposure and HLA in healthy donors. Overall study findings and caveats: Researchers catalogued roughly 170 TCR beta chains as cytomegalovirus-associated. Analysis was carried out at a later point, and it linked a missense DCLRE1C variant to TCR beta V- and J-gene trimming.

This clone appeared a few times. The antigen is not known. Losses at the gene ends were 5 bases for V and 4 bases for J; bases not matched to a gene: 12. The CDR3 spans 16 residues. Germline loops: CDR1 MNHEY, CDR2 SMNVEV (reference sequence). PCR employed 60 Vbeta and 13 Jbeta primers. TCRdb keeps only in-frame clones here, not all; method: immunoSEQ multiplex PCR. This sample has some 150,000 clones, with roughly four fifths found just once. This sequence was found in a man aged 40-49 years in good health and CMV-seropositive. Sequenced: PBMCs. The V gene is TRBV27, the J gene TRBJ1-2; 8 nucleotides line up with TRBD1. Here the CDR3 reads CASSLISGGQVYGYTF. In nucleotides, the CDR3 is TGTGCCAGCAGTCTAATTTCCGGGGGACAGGTCTATGGCTACACCTTC.